The rows below give T cell receptor beta chains drawn from one sample of a study of T cell repertoires in cytomegalovirus infection. TCRdb redid the calling of the reads with MiXCR, one entry per CDR3 protein. The data hold about 130,000 distinct CDR3 sequences, with more than 25% observed a single time. These receptors have no identified antigens. This specimen was CD8+ T cells from cultured PBMCs, taken from culture after CMV antigen stimulation. These receptors were obtained from a human donor in good health (CMV status not recorded). Some clones in this sample may be carry-over from other donors' samples. Each CDR3 is given with its conserved first and last residue. D genes are given only for firm matches. Some rows have no size entry. The others give once, few or many, or a class for an expanded clone.

size: many
D: -
J: TRBJ2-1
V: TRBV7-8
CDR3: CASSLALPASSYNEQFF
DNA: TGTGCCAGCAGCTTAGCGCTCCCAGCATCCTCCTACAATGAGCAGTTCTTC

size: few
D: TRBD2
J: TRBJ2-7
V: TRBV27
CDR3: CASSFAGGLAGNYEQYF
DNA: TGTGCCAGCAGTTTCGCCGGAGGGCTAGCGGGGAACTACGAGCAGTACTTC

size: -
D: -
J: TRBJ1-4
V: TRBV7-1
CDR3: CASSDPGSVEKLFF
DNA: TGTGCCAGCAGCGACCCAGGGTCGGTCGAAAAACTGTTTTTT

size: few
D: -
J: TRBJ2-5
V: TRBV7-6
CDR3: CASSLLIARAQETQYF
DNA: TGTGCCAGCAGCTTATTGATAGCTCGAGCTCAAGAGACCCAGTACTTC

size: many
D: -
J: TRBJ2-3
V: TRBV29-1
CDR3: CSVDGRNTDTQYF
DNA: TGCAGCGTTGACGGCAGGAACACAGATACGCAGTATTTT

size: -
D: TRBD2
J: TRBJ2-5
V: TRBV28
CDR3: CASSLIQRGAETQYF
DNA: TGTGCCAGCAGTTTAATCCAGCGGGGGGCAGAGACCCAGTACTTC

size: many
D: TRBD1
J: TRBJ1-3
V: TRBV7-6
CDR3: CASSLEIGSTGSSGNTIYF
DNA: TGTGCCAGCAGCTTAGAAATTGGGTCGACAGGGTCATCTGGAAACACCATATATTTT

size: -
D: TRBD1
J: TRBJ2-5
V: TRBV13
CDR3: CASSSGGAYGTQYF
DNA: TGTGCCAGCAGCTCAGGGGGCGCTTATGGGACCCAGTACTTC

size: few
D: TRBD1
J: TRBJ2-7
V: TRBV3-1
CDR3: CASSQDWTGPGAYEQYF
DNA: TGTGCCAGCAGCCAAGACTGGACAGGGCCGGGGGCCTACGAGCAGTACTTC

size: -
D: TRBD1
J: TRBJ2-7
V: TRBV6-1
CDR3: CASSGQGHYEQYF
DNA: TGTGCCAGCAGTGGACAGGGCCACTACGAGCAGTACTTC

size: few
D: -
J: TRBJ2-2
V: TRBV4-2
CDR3: CASSQDLSGTGELFF
DNA: TGTGCCAGCAGCCAAGATCTCTCCGGTACCGGGGAGCTGTTTTTT

size: many
D: TRBD1
J: TRBJ1-1
V: TRBV7-6
CDR3: CASSLDLDRGFHTEAFF
DNA: TGTGCCAGCAGCTTAGACCTGGACAGGGGTTTTCACACTGAAGCTTTCTTT

size: many
D: -
J: TRBJ2-1
V: TRBV7-8
CDR3: CASSPRSSYNEQFF
DNA: TGTGCCAGCAGCCCCCGAAGCTCCTACAATGAGCAGTTCTTC

size: -
D: -
J: TRBJ1-1
V: TRBV7-6
CDR3: CASSLELAGNYNEAFF
DNA: TGTGCCAGCAGCTTAGAGTTGGCAGGGAACTACAATGAAGCTTTCTTT